Listed below are T cell receptor beta chains from one sample, sequenced in a study of blood T cell repertoires in COVID-19. Only in-frame clones appear in the TCRdb table, and some are missing; sequencing was by immunoSEQ multiplex PCR. The data show some 280,000 clones, about nine tenths seen once. The sample was peripheral blood. All receptors derive from a woman aged 55 to 70 with acute or convalescent COVID-19. The CDR3 runs from the conserved cysteine through the conserved F or W. The D gene is left open where the match is weak.

D gene	J gene	V gene	CDR3 protein	CDR3 DNA
NA	TRBJ1-1	TRBV5-6	CASSRVTLDTEAFF	TGTGCCAGCAGCCGGGTAACCTTGGACACTGAAGCTTTCTTT
NA	TRBJ1-1	TRBV5-5	CASSLALGERLAFF	TGTGCCAGCAGCTTGGCCCTCGGGGAGCGACTGGCTTTCTTT
NA	TRBJ1-5	TRBV7-9	CASSLGAGLSNQPQHF	TGTGCCAGCAGCTTAGGGGCAGGGTTAAGCAATCAGCCCCAGCATTTT
NA	TRBJ2-7	TRBV27	CASTLAPGYEQYF	TGTGCCAGCACCTTGGCGCCGGGGTACGAGCAGTACTTC
NA	TRBJ1-1	TRBV6-2/TRBV6-3	CASSYVRGTEAFF	TGTGCCAGCAGTTACGTTCGGGGCACTGAAGCTTTCTTT
NA	TRBJ1-2	TRBV7-9	CASSLEAAYGYTF	TGTGCCAGCAGCTTAGAGGCGGCGTATGGCTACACCTTC
NA	TRBJ2-1	TRBV29-1	CSYDQALNEQFF	TGCAGCTACGACCAGGCCCTTAATGAGCAGTTCTTC
TRBD1	TRBJ1-6	TRBV28	CASSLPQGTGSSPLHF	TGTGCCAGCAGTTTACCCCAAGGGACAGGGAGTTCACCCCTCCACTTT
TRBD1	TRBJ1-1	TRBV6-5	CASSRTGLNTEAFF	TGTGCCAGCAGCCGGACAGGATTGAACACTGAAGCTTTCTTT
TRBD2	TRBJ2-6	TRBV19	CASSLLAGVVPSGANVLTF	TGTGCCAGTAGTCTACTAGCGGGCGTTGTACCATCTGGGGCCAACGTCCTGACTTTC
NA	TRBJ2-7	TRBV6-5	CASNGASYEQYF	TGTGCCAGCAATGGGGCCTCCTACGAGCAGTACTTC
TRBD1	TRBJ1-2	TRBV7-3	CASSPQGARGYTF	TGTGCCAGCAGCCCACAGGGGGCGCGAGGCTACACCTTC